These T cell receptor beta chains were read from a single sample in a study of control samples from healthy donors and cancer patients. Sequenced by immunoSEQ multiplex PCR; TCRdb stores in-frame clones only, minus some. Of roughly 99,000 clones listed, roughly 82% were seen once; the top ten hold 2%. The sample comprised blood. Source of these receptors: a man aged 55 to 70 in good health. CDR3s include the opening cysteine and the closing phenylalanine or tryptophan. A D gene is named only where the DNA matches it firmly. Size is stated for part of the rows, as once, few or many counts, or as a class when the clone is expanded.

DNA: TGTGCCAGCAGCTTGGGGGCAAGCGGGAACACCGGGGAGCTGTTTTTT
CDR3: CASSLGASGNTGELFF
length: 16
D: .
V: TRBV5-6
size: .
J: TRBJ2-2

DNA: TGTGCCATCAGCCCGGGACAGGGGTCGCCTGGGCCCCAGCATTTT
CDR3: CAISPGQGSPGPQHF
length: 15
D: TRBD1
V: TRBV10-3
size: few
J: TRBJ1-5

DNA: TGTGCCAGCAGCGTGGTTAGTAGCGGCTTTACGGAGACCCAGTACTTC
CDR3: CASSVVSSGFTETQYF
length: 16
D: .
V: TRBV5-4
size: few
J: TRBJ2-5

DNA: TGTGCCTGGATTAGCGGGAGGTACGAGCAGTACTTC
CDR3: CAWISGRYEQYF
length: 12
D: TRBD2
V: TRBV30
size: .
J: TRBJ2-7

DNA: TGTGCCAGCAGTGAAACGGACCGTGGTGAGCAGTTCTTC
CDR3: CASSETDRGEQFF
length: 13
D: .
V: TRBV6-1
size: few
J: TRBJ2-1

DNA: TGTGCCAGCAGCCCGCCGGGACAGGGGGCTCTCGAGCAGTACTTC
CDR3: CASSPPGQGALEQYF
length: 15
D: TRBD1
V: TRBV7-2
size: .
J: TRBJ2-7

DNA: TGTGCCAGCAGCTTAAGGGGGACAGGGGGTTATGGCTACACCTTC
CDR3: CASSLRGTGGYGYTF
length: 15
D: TRBD1
V: TRBV6-5
size: .
J: TRBJ1-2

DNA: TGTGCCAGCAGCCAAGTGCTTGGGGATGGCTACACCTTC
CDR3: CASSQVLGDGYTF
length: 13
D: .
V: TRBV3-1/TRBV3-2
size: .
J: TRBJ1-2

DNA: TGCGCCAGCAGCTTGGGGTCCAGTCACTCTGGGGCCAACGTCCTGACTTTC
CDR3: CASSLGSSHSGANVLTF
length: 17
D: .
V: TRBV5-1
size: once
J: TRBJ2-6

DNA: TGTGCCAGCAATGGTCAGGGAGGCTACGAGCAGTACTTC
CDR3: CASNGQGGYEQYF
length: 13
D: .
V: TRBV6-5
size: .
J: TRBJ2-7

DNA: TGTGCCAGCGCGGGACAGGCTCGTGAAAAACTGTTTTTT
CDR3: CASAGQAREKLFF
length: 13
D: TRBD1
V: TRBV2
size: .
J: TRBJ1-4

DNA: TGTGCCAGCAGTGACCCAGGGGGCACCTACAATGAGCAGTTCTTC
CDR3: CASSDPGGTYNEQFF
length: 15
D: TRBD1
V: TRBV2
size: .
J: TRBJ2-1

DNA: TGTGCCAGCAGTGGCCGTTTGACAGCAGTCCAAGAGACCCAGTACTTC
CDR3: CASSGRLTAVQETQYF
length: 16
D: .
V: TRBV28
size: few
J: TRBJ2-5

DNA: TGTGCCAGCAGTCGCGAACGGGGGACTGAAGCTTTCTTT
CDR3: CASSRERGTEAFF
length: 13
D: .
V: TRBV6-4
size: .
J: TRBJ1-1

DNA: TGTGCCAGCAGCCCGCCGGACAGGGGGCGTATCGGGGAGCTGTTTTTT
CDR3: CASSPPDRGRIGELFF
length: 16
D: TRBD1
V: TRBV7-6
size: .
J: TRBJ2-2

DNA: TGCGCCAGCTCCTTGGACGGATACACCGGGGAGCTGTTTTTT
CDR3: CASSLDGYTGELFF
length: 14
D: .
V: TRBV5-1
size: .
J: TRBJ2-2

DNA: TGTGCCTGGACTAAACCGGGGGCAACTAATGAAAAACTGTTTTTT
CDR3: CAWTKPGATNEKLFF
length: 15
D: .
V: TRBV30
size: once
J: TRBJ1-4

DNA: TGTGCCAGCAGCCCCCCGCAGGGGCCGGGGCAGTATTTT
CDR3: CASSPPQGPGQYF
length: 13
D: .
V: TRBV7-9
size: .
J: TRBJ2-3

DNA: TGTGCCAGCAGCATTCGGGACAGGGTAGACACTGAAGCTTTCTTT
CDR3: CASSIRDRVDTEAFF
length: 15
D: TRBD1
V: TRBV9
size: .
J: TRBJ1-1

DNA: TGTGCCAGCACTAGCGGGAGCTCCTACAATGAGCAGTTCTTC
CDR3: CASTSGSSYNEQFF
length: 14
D: TRBD2
V: TRBV6-5
size: .
J: TRBJ2-1

DNA: TGTGCCAGCAGTGACTCGAATAAAGGGCGACACTATGGCTACACCTTC
CDR3: CASSDSNKGRHYGYTF
length: 16
D: .
V: TRBV6-4
size: .
J: TRBJ1-2

DNA: TGTGCCAGCAGACTAACAGAGGGAGCAGCTTTCTTT
CDR3: CASRLTEGAAFF
length: 12
D: .
V: TRBV28
size: .
J: TRBJ1-1

DNA: TGTGCCAGCAGGGCCGGGAGGGCGGGCGACGAGCAGTACTTC
CDR3: CASRAGRAGDEQYF
length: 14
D: TRBD2
V: TRBV6-5
size: few
J: TRBJ2-7

DNA: TGCGCCAGCAGCTTGGAGCCAGGAGTTTATGACTACACCTTC
CDR3: CASSLEPGVYDYTF
length: 14
D: .
V: TRBV5-1
size: .
J: TRBJ1-2

DNA: TGTGCCAGCAGCTTAACGACGCTAGGTTGGGGCACCGGGGAGCTGTTTTTT
CDR3: CASSLTTLGWGTGELFF
length: 17
D: .
V: TRBV7-3
size: .
J: TRBJ2-2

DNA: TGTGCCAGCAGCTTAACAGGGGAGGTGAGAGCTTTCTTT
CDR3: CASSLTGEVRAFF
length: 13
D: TRBD1
V: TRBV7-2
size: .
J: TRBJ1-1

DNA: TGTGCCAGTAGTATCCGGGTCAGTGATACGCAGTATTTT
CDR3: CASSIRVSDTQYF
length: 13
D: .
V: TRBV19
size: .
J: TRBJ2-3

DNA: TGTGCCAGTAGTACTGTGGGGGGGGCCGCCTATCAGCCCCAGCATTTT
CDR3: CASSTVGGAAYQPQHF
length: 16
D: .
V: TRBV19
size: few
J: TRBJ1-5

DNA: TGTGCCTGGAGGGGGGACGCACAGGGGAACACTGAAGCTTTCTTT
CDR3: CAWRGDAQGNTEAFF
length: 15
D: .
V: TRBV30
size: .
J: TRBJ1-1

DNA: TGTGCCAGCTCGACCTGGGGCAGCAACTATGGCTACACCTTC
CDR3: CASSTWGSNYGYTF
length: 14
D: .
V: TRBV6-5
size: once
J: TRBJ1-2

DNA: TGTGCCAGTAGCGACAGGGTCCCCTACGAGCAGTACTTC
CDR3: CASSDRVPYEQYF
length: 13
D: TRBD1
V: TRBV19
size: .
J: TRBJ2-7

DNA: TGTGCCAGCAGAACGGACAGGGTCCAAATTTATGGCTACACCTTC
CDR3: CASRTDRVQIYGYTF
length: 15
D: TRBD1
V: TRBV5-6
size: .
J: TRBJ1-2

DNA: TGTGCCAGCAGTGAAGGGGCGGAGAACACTGAAGCTTTCTTT
CDR3: CASSEGAENTEAFF
length: 14
D: .
V: TRBV6-1
size: many
J: TRBJ1-1

DNA: TGTGCCACCAGCAGAGATCGGGGGACTAGTTCCTACAATGAGCAGTTCTTC
CDR3: CATSRDRGTSSYNEQFF
length: 17
D: TRBD2
V: TRBV15
size: .
J: TRBJ2-1

DNA: TGCGCCAGCAGCCAACTCCGGGACCCAAATCAGCCCCAGCATTTT
CDR3: CASSQLRDPNQPQHF
length: 15
D: .
V: TRBV4-1
size: .
J: TRBJ1-5

DNA: TGTGCCAGCAACCACCGCAGCTCCTACGAGCAGTACTTC
CDR3: CASNHRSSYEQYF
length: 13
D: .
V: TRBV6-5
size: .
J: TRBJ2-7

DNA: TGTGCCAGCAGTTACTCAGGGGGTCGGACTGAAGCTTTCTTT
CDR3: CASSYSGGRTEAFF
length: 14
D: .
V: TRBV6-5
size: few
J: TRBJ1-1

DNA: TGTGCCAGCAGCGTAGGACAGGGAATGGGTAGCACCGAGACCCAGTACTTC
CDR3: CASSVGQGMGSTETQYF
length: 17
D: TRBD1
V: TRBV27
size: .
J: TRBJ2-5

DNA: TGTGCCAGCAGTCCCCCCCGGACAAACGACAGAAACATTCAGTACTTC
CDR3: CASSPPRTNDRNIQYF
length: 16
D: .
V: TRBV2
size: .
J: TRBJ2-4

DNA: TGTGCCAGCAGCTTAGGGGACAGGTCCCCTCCTAGCACAGATACGCAGTATTTT
CDR3: CASSLGDRSPPSTDTQYF
length: 18
D: TRBD1
V: TRBV7-9
size: .
J: TRBJ2-3

DNA: TGTGCCAGCAGCTTATTAGGGGGCCAAGCCGGGGAGCTGTTTTTT
CDR3: CASSLLGGQAGELFF
length: 15
D: TRBD1
V: TRBV7-9
size: .
J: TRBJ2-2

DNA: TGTGCCAGCAGCCAAGAATCCGGAGATGAGCAGTTCTTC
CDR3: CASSQESGDEQFF
length: 13
D: .
V: TRBV4-2
size: .
J: TRBJ2-1

DNA: TGTGCCAGCAGCCTCGATTTTGGGACCGGGGAGCTGTTTTTT
CDR3: CASSLDFGTGELFF
length: 14
D: .
V: TRBV12-1
size: .
J: TRBJ2-2

DNA: TGTGCCAGCAGCCGAACTACAGGTTACGAGCAGTACTTC
CDR3: CASSRTTGYEQYF
length: 13
D: .
V: TRBV5-5
size: .
J: TRBJ2-7

DNA: TGTGCCAGCAGTGGCCGCGGTGAGCAGTTCTTC
CDR3: CASSGRGEQFF
length: 11
D: .
V: TRBV25-1
size: .
J: TRBJ2-1

DNA: TGTGCCAGCAGCCAACTGACTAGCGGGAGCGACACCGGGGAGCTGTTTTTT
CDR3: CASSQLTSGSDTGELFF
length: 17
D: TRBD2
V: TRBV4-2
size: .
J: TRBJ2-2

DNA: TGTGCCAGGCCCGGGACGACCGGACTCCTGCTTATAGTTTCCGGGGAGCTGTTTTTT
CDR3: CARPGTTGLLLIVSGELFF
length: 19
D: .
V: TRBV27
size: .
J: TRBJ2-2

DNA: TGTGCCACGGGGGACGGAATGAACACTGAAGCTTTCTTT
CDR3: CATGDGMNTEAFF
length: 13
D: .
V: TRBV10-3
size: .
J: TRBJ1-1

DNA: TGTGCCAGCAGCTCGTCCCGGGACAGGGGGCAAGGGTATGGCTACACCTTC
CDR3: CASSSSRDRGQGYGYTF
length: 17
D: TRBD1
V: TRBV7-9
size: .
J: TRBJ1-2

DNA: TGTGCCAGCAGCTTGAGAACGGCGGGGGATCGAGAGACCCAGTACTTC
CDR3: CASSLRTAGDRETQYF
length: 16
D: TRBD2
V: TRBV5-4
size: .
J: TRBJ2-5

DNA: TGTGCCAGTGGAAGGAAATGGACTAGCGGGATCTACGAGCAGTACTTC
CDR3: CASGRKWTSGIYEQYF
length: 16
D: TRBD2
V: TRBV19
size: .
J: TRBJ2-7

DNA: TGTGCCATCAGGGCACAGAGTGAGTACTCTGGAAACACCATATATTTT
CDR3: CAIRAQSEYSGNTIYF
length: 16
D: .
V: TRBV10-3
size: .
J: TRBJ1-3

DNA: TGTGCCAGCAGGACTTTAGGGGGCGGGAACTATGGCTACACCTTC
CDR3: CASRTLGGGNYGYTF
length: 15
D: TRBD1
V: TRBV7-9
size: .
J: TRBJ1-2